This TCR beta chain appears in the sequencing data of a study of cytomegalovirus exposure and HLA in healthy donors. Overall study findings and caveats: Accurate prediction of most subjects' HLA-A and HLA-B alleles from TCR beta sequences was reported. There were some public TCRs occurring in many donors, but most TCR sequences were rare. The availability of immune exposure information extended only to CMV serostatus.

Those who donated were healthy bone marrow donors. In germline, CDR1 is MNHEY, CDR2 SVGAGI. Trimming at V came to 5 bases and at J to 7 bases, leaving 8 bases not matched to a gene. The CDR3 is 13 residues long. Of note for this clone: Its antigen is not identified.

The PCR employed 60 Vbeta primers together with 13 Jbeta primers. The assay was immunoSEQ multiplex PCR, and TCRdb's table has in-frame clones only and misses some. The sample shows about 140,000 clones, approximately 80% of them seen only once. This chain connects TRBV6-5 to TRBJ2-7, with 7 bases aligning to TRBD1. The source of this sequence is a man aged 18 to 29 in good health and CMV-seronegative. The material sequenced was PBMCs. The CDR3 DNA sequence: TGTGCCAGCAGTCAGACAGGGTCAGGGGAGCAGTACTTC. This encodes CASSQTGSGEQYF.